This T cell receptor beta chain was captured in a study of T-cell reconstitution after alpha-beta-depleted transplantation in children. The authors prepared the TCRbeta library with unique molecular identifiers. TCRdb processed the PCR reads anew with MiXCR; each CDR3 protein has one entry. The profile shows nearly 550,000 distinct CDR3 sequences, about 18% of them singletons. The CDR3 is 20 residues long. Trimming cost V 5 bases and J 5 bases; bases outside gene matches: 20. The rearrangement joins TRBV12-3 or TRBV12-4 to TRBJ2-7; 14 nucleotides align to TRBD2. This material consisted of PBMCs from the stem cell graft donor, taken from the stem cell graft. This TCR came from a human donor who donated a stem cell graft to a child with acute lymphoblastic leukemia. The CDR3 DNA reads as TGTGCCAGCAGTGCGTGGGACGGCCCGAGACTAGCGGGAGGGCCCAACGAGCAGTACTTC. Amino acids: CASSAWDGPRLAGGPNEQYF.